This paragraph reports one T cell receptor (beta chain). Per the germline V gene, CDR1 is KGHSH and CDR2 is LQKENI. CDR3 size: 15 residues. Trimming pared 6 bases from V and 2 bases from J, leaving 17 bases between. TCRdb keeps only in-frame clones here, not all; method: immunoSEQ multiplex PCR. The sample gives about 81,000 clones, around 96% of which show up once; 0.2% is in the top ten. The sample is drawn from a study of technical replicates of blood from several donors. This TCR was recovered from a human donor in good health. The chain couples TRBV18 to TRBJ2-7, with D perhaps matching TRBD2 (7 bases). Sequences were obtained from T cells isolated from PBMCs. CDR3 loop: CASSSGGEGAYEQYF. DNA of the CDR3: TGTGCCAGCTCGTCCGGAGGGGAGGGGGCCTACGAGCAGTACTTC.